This entry lists 10 T cell receptor beta chains sequenced from one sample in a study of T cells in Graves' hyperthyroidism and ophthalmopathy (dated by TCRdb to about 2019). Receptors were amplified or captured by multiplex PCR. Sequenced using an Illumina HiSeq 2000. The TCR beta CDR3 regions were amplified from the RNA transcripts. The first round of RT-PCR for the TCR CDR3 was performed with the HTBI primer set and the Qiagen OneStep RT-PCR kit. Through fastp at Q25 and MiXCR, TCRdb rebuilt clones from the public reads, retaining in-frame beta chains. For every CDR3 protein sequence, its rows merge into one entry that carries the most common genes and DNA. The table for this sample lists 600,000 to 700,000 distinct CDR3 sequences; over 40% of them were counted only once. Approximately 7.2% of the sample rests with the top ten. Specimen: peripheral blood or thyroid tissue (not recorded which). The source of these receptors is an adult man with Graves' disease, either hyperthyroidism or ophthalmopathy (not recorded which).

As for this clonotype: A junction end diverges from the germline sequence, so it may reflect a read error. This sequence joins TRBV7-9 and TRBJ2-6; TRBD1 matches 8 bases. The CDR3 contains 11 residues. The germline gives CDR1 SEHNR, CDR2 FQNEAQ (reference sequence). The DNA of the CDR3 is TGTGCCAGCAGCTTCCGACAGGGGCAGGCTTTC. Translating it yields CASSFRQGQAF.

Ten or more counts support this clonotype. CDR3 DNA: TGCAGCGCCGGGGCCGGAGAAAAACTGTTTTTT. Amino acid sequence: CSAGAGEKLFF. The V gene is TRBV29-1, the J gene TRBJ1-4, with a weak D call TRBD1 (5 bases). Trimming shortened V by 7 bases and J by 8 bases, and 11 bases separated the two germline ends. CDR1 is SQVTM and CDR2 is ANQGSEA in the germline V gene. This CDR3 has 11 amino acids.

The J gene is TRBJ2-5, the V gene TRBV10-2; D gene ambiguous. Germline V gives CDR1 WSHSY, CDR2 SAAADI. Trimming stripped 7 bases from V and 4 bases from J, with 10 bases between. This CDR3 has 12 amino acids. CDR3 amino acids: CASIGPLETQYF. For the CDR3, the DNA is TGCGCCAGCATCGGCCCGTTAGAGACCCAGTACTTC.

The table lists this clonotype with a few counts. The chain recombines TRBV20-1 with TRBJ2-7; no reliable D call. V dropped 3 bases and J dropped 2 bases, with 11 bases sitting between them. The CDR3 consists of 13 residues. The V gene's germline CDR1 is DFQATT and CDR2 SNEGSKA (reference sequence). For the CDR3, the DNA is TGCAGTGCTAGTTTCCAGGCTGCCTACGAGCAGTACTTC. Amino acids: CSASFQAAYEQYF.

This clonotype was observed many times. The chain carries TRBV11-3 and TRBJ2-6; D gene unclear. The V end lost 4 bases, the J end lost 2 bases, and 15 bases lay between the germline ends. Germline CDR1 SGHNT, CDR2 YENEEA. The CDR3 length is 17 residues. The chain's CDR3 is CASSSPVVRPGANVLTF. CDR3 DNA: TGTGCCAGCAGCTCGCCAGTTGTTCGGCCTGGGGCCAACGTCCTGACTTTC.

The chain links TRBV7-3 to TRBJ1-6; D may be TRBD1 (5 bases). Trimming removed 7 bases at V and 0 bases at J, with 10 bases between. This CDR3 has 15 amino acids. Per germline, CDR1 SGHTA and CDR2 FQGTGA. CDR3 amino acids: CASIRQRSYNSPLHF. As DNA, the CDR3 is TGTGCCAGCATCAGACAGCGCTCCTATAATTCACCCCTCCACTTT.

This sequence joins TRBV2 and TRBJ1-2; the D gene is possibly TRBD1 (6 bases). CDR1 and CDR2 from the germline V gene are SNHLY and FYNNEI. V lost 3 bases and J lost 6, with 8 bases in between. CDR3 length: 12 amino acids. The CDR3 region is CASSDNRDGYTF. In DNA, the CDR3 is TGTGCCAGCAGTGACAACAGGGATGGCTACACCTTC. Combining the CDR3 with reference TRBV2 and TRBJ1-2 gives the whole variable domain EPEVTQTPSHQVTQMGQEVILRCVPISNHLYFYWYRQILGQKVEFLVSFYNNEISEKSEIFDDQFSVERPDGSNFTLKIRSTKLEDSAMYFCASSDNRDGYTFGSGTRLTVV.

The genes are TRBV9 and TRBJ2-3; D may be TRBD2 (5 bases). From germline, CDR1 is SGDLS and CDR2 YYNGEE. The CDR3 contains 13 residues. The V end was cut by 3 bases, the J end by 6 bases, with 11 bases between. The CDR3 loop reads CASSASWEDTQYF. Written as DNA, the CDR3 is TGTGCCAGCAGCGCCTCCTGGGAGGATACGCAGTATTTT.

This clonotype was picked up a small number of times. This chain uses TRBV7-2 with TRBJ1-3, with D possibly being TRBD1 (5 bases). CDR1 is SGHTA, CDR2 FQGNSA, per germline. The CDR3 length is 13 residues. Trimming left V 5 bases short and J 9 bases short, with 14 bases between. In nucleotides, the CDR3 is TGTGCCAGCAGCAAAAAAGGGGAAGGCACCATATATTTT. This codes for CASSKKGEGTIYF.

About this clonotype itself: Its ends do not fully match the called genes, so a read error is possible. The V gene is TRBV19, the J gene TRBJ1-4; D possibly corresponds to TRBD1 (6 bases). Germline-derived CDR1 and CDR2 are LNHDA and SQIVND (reference sequence). The CDR3 is 12 amino acids. The CDR3 loop reads CGSSRTAEKLFF. The CDR3 DNA sequence: TGTGGCAGTAGTAGGACAGCCGAAAAACTGTTTTTT.